This TCR beta chain was obtained from a study of T-cell reconstitution after alpha-beta-depleted transplantation in children. The V and J ends lost 7 bases and 4 bases, in that order; junction bases with no gene match: 9. Germline V gene lookup returns CDR1 SGHVS and CDR2 FQNEAQ. The CDR3 spans 15 residues. TCRbeta library preparation incorporated unique molecular identifiers. TCRdb re-called the PCR reads with MiXCR, one entry per CDR3 protein. The data contain approximately 340,000 distinct CDR3 sequences, under 13% of them seen just once; the ten biggest clones take up approximately 2.3%. V and J are TRBV7-8 and TRBJ2-3; 9 bases align to TRBD2. This specimen consisted of PBMCs from the stem cell graft donor, obtained from the stem cell graft. This clonotype originated in a human donor who donated a stem cell graft to a child with acute lymphoblastic leukemia. Here the CDR3 DNA reads TGTGCCAGCACCTCTGTGGGACTAGCCCCAGATACGCAGTATTTT. It is translated as CASTSVGLAPDTQYF. The complete variable domain, with remaining parts taken from reference TRBV7-8 and TRBJ2-3, reads GAGVSQSPRYKVAKRGQDVALRCDPISGHVSLFWYQQALGQGPEFLTYFQNEAQLDKSGLPSDRFFAERPEGSVSTLKIQRTQQEDSAVYLCASTSVGLAPDTQYFGPGTRLTVL.